This note documents a single T cell receptor (beta chain) sequence. The antigen is unknown. The data are from a study of cytomegalovirus exposure and HLA in healthy donors. The PCR had 60 Vbeta and 13 Jbeta primers. Profiling relied on immunoSEQ multiplex PCR, and the TCRdb table lists in-frame clones only, not all of them. The sample lists around 190,000 clones, 75% to 80% seen once, with less than 3.5% in the top ten. Germline CDR1 MDHEN, CDR2 SYDVKM. The CDR3 totals 16 residues. Trimming removed 7 bases from V and 1 base from J; junction bases left unmatched: 6. General observations from the study: HLA allele associations emerged for about 18,000 TCR beta sequences in a later analysis, at 0.05 false discovery rate. Later genetic work tied a missense DCLRE1C variant to beta-chain V and J trimming.

The clonotype originates from a female donor in good health and CMV-seronegative. Sequencing input: PBMCs. The chain is built from TRBV28 and TRBJ2-1; 11 nucleotides match TRBD2. CDR3 bases: TGTGCCAGCAAATTACTAGCGGGAGTGTCCTACAATGAGCAGTTCTTC. Protein sequence: CASKLLAGVSYNEQFF.